A selection of T cell receptor beta chains follows, all from one sample in a study of PD-1 blockade in classical Hodgkin lymphoma. Sequencing used immunoSEQ multiplex PCR; TCRdb keeps in-frame clones, though not all of them. The sample lists 25,000 to 30,000 clones, about 88% occurring once. The sequenced sample was CD4+ T cells from blood, obtained before the fourth cycle of nivolumab. The receptors come from a human donor with classical Hodgkin lymphoma. The CDR3 runs from the conserved cysteine through the conserved F or W. The order of the fields is V gene, D gene, J gene, clone size, CDR3 protein, CDR3 DNA. The D gene is left open where the match is weak. Expanded clones are given a class, and other clones once, few, many or no size at all.

v_call: TRBV7-6; d_call: NA; j_call: TRBJ2-5; clone_size: NA; cdr3_aa: CASSLVGQKETQYF; cdr3_nt: TGTGCCAGCAGCTTAGTAGGGCAGAAAGAGACCCAGTACTTC
v_call: TRBV5-1; d_call: NA; j_call: TRBJ2-1; clone_size: once; cdr3_aa: CASSFSGSSYNEQFF; cdr3_nt: TGCGCCAGCAGCTTTTCGGGGAGCTCCTACAATGAGCAGTTCTTC
v_call: TRBV5-4; d_call: NA; j_call: TRBJ2-5; clone_size: NA; cdr3_aa: CASSHPQGNKQETQYF; cdr3_nt: TGTGCCAGCAGCCACCCCCAGGGGAATAAGCAAGAGACCCAGTACTTC
v_call: TRBV7-9; d_call: TRBD1; j_call: TRBJ1-6; clone_size: few; cdr3_aa: CASSYGQGGSPLHF; cdr3_nt: TGTGCCAGCAGCTACGGACAGGGCGGTTCACCCCTCCACTTT
v_call: TRBV5-1; d_call: TRBD1; j_call: TRBJ1-1; clone_size: NA; cdr3_aa: CASSAGQHTEAFF; cdr3_nt: TGCGCCAGCAGCGCGGGACAGCACACTGAAGCTTTCTTT
v_call: TRBV5-1; d_call: TRBD1; j_call: TRBJ1-2; clone_size: NA; cdr3_aa: CASSLNPGQGVGYTF; cdr3_nt: TGCGCCAGCAGCTTGAACCCCGGACAGGGCGTCGGCTACACCTTC
v_call: TRBV18; d_call: NA; j_call: TRBJ2-5; clone_size: NA; cdr3_aa: CASSPGRRGYSEETQYF; cdr3_nt: TGTGCCAGCTCACCCGGCCGGAGGGGCTATTCGGAAGAGACCCAGTACTTC
v_call: TRBV11-2; d_call: NA; j_call: TRBJ2-5; clone_size: NA; cdr3_aa: CASSPRGGDETQYF; cdr3_nt: TGTGCCAGCAGCCCCCGGGGTGGAGACGAGACCCAGTACTTC
v_call: TRBV29-1; d_call: NA; j_call: TRBJ1-4; clone_size: once; cdr3_aa: CSVEAPLSQKLFF; cdr3_nt: TGCAGCGTTGAAGCCCCACTATCGCAGAAACTGTTTTTT
v_call: TRBV18; d_call: NA; j_call: TRBJ2-7; clone_size: NA; cdr3_aa: CASSPSPIYEQYF; cdr3_nt: TGTGCCAGCTCGCCCAGCCCGATATACGAGCAGTACTTC
v_call: TRBV10-1; d_call: TRBD1; j_call: TRBJ2-7; clone_size: few; cdr3_aa: CASSETRTGPDEQYF; cdr3_nt: TGCGCCAGCAGTGAGACTAGGACAGGGCCCGACGAGCAGTACTTC
v_call: TRBV9; d_call: NA; j_call: TRBJ2-2; clone_size: NA; cdr3_aa: CASSAQSSANTGELFF; cdr3_nt: TGTGCCAGCAGCGCCCAATCAAGCGCGAACACCGGGGAGCTGTTTTTT
v_call: TRBV11-2; d_call: TRBD2; j_call: TRBJ2-5; clone_size: NA; cdr3_aa: CASKLAGGEETQYF; cdr3_nt: TGTGCCAGTAAACTAGCGGGGGGGGAAGAGACCCAGTACTTC
v_call: TRBV7-6; d_call: NA; j_call: TRBJ2-1; clone_size: NA; cdr3_aa: CASGLARVAGNNEQFF; cdr3_nt: TGTGCCAGCGGCTTAGCCAGGGTGGCTGGAAACAATGAGCAGTTCTTC
v_call: TRBV5-5; d_call: NA; j_call: TRBJ2-6; clone_size: once; cdr3_aa: CASSTSTSGANVLTF; cdr3_nt: TGTGCCAGCAGCACAAGTACCTCTGGGGCCAACGTCCTGACTTTC
v_call: TRBV5-1; d_call: NA; j_call: TRBJ2-3; clone_size: NA; cdr3_aa: CASKVAGTSTDTQYF; cdr3_nt: TGCGCCAGCAAGGTCGCGGGGACCAGCACAGATACGCAGTATTTT
v_call: TRBV11-2; d_call: NA; j_call: TRBJ2-7; clone_size: NA; cdr3_aa: CASSLVGPYEQYF; cdr3_nt: TGTGCCAGCAGCTTAGTAGGACCCTACGAGCAGTACTTC
v_call: TRBV5-1; d_call: NA; j_call: TRBJ2-7; clone_size: NA; cdr3_aa: CASSLAVGGLHYEQYF; cdr3_nt: TGCGCCAGCAGCTTGGCCGTGGGCGGACTACACTACGAGCAGTACTTC
v_call: TRBV4-1; d_call: NA; j_call: TRBJ1-1; clone_size: few; cdr3_aa: CASSQDGRRKNTEAFF; cdr3_nt: TGCGCCAGCAGCCAAGATGGGCGGCGGAAGAACACTGAAGCTTTCTTT
v_call: TRBV5-1; d_call: TRBD1; j_call: TRBJ2-7; clone_size: NA; cdr3_aa: CASSLALGGTGTYEQYF; cdr3_nt: TGCGCCAGCAGCTTGGCCCTCGGCGGGACAGGGACCTACGAGCAGTACTTC
v_call: TRBV30; d_call: TRBD2; j_call: TRBJ2-1; clone_size: NA; cdr3_aa: CALETSGRDEQFF; cdr3_nt: TGTGCCTTGGAGACTAGCGGGAGGGATGAGCAGTTCTTC
v_call: TRBV23-1; d_call: TRBD1; j_call: TRBJ2-1; clone_size: once; cdr3_aa: CARRTGDAYNEQFF; cdr3_nt: TGCGCCAGACGAACAGGGGACGCCTACAATGAGCAGTTCTTC
v_call: TRBV7-9; d_call: NA; j_call: TRBJ2-3; clone_size: few; cdr3_aa: CTGSGGTPKVDTQYF; cdr3_nt: TGTACAGGGTCTGGGGGGACCCCAAAAGTTGATACGCAGTATTTT
v_call: TRBV7-2; d_call: NA; j_call: TRBJ2-7; clone_size: NA; cdr3_aa: CASSLRMTYEQYF; cdr3_nt: TGTGCCAGCAGCTTACGGATGACCTACGAGCAGTACTTC
v_call: TRBV6-6; d_call: TRBD1; j_call: TRBJ2-5; clone_size: NA; cdr3_aa: CASSYGQGTAETQYF; cdr3_nt: TGTGCCAGCAGTTACGGACAGGGGACAGCAGAGACCCAGTACTTC
v_call: TRBV6-5; d_call: TRBD1; j_call: TRBJ2-7; clone_size: few; cdr3_aa: CASSYLAGTGVREQYF; cdr3_nt: TGTGCCAGCAGTTACCTGGCGGGGACAGGGGTCCGCGAGCAGTACTTC
v_call: TRBV7-6; d_call: NA; j_call: TRBJ2-7; clone_size: NA; cdr3_aa: CASSLAWRQGGEQYF; cdr3_nt: TGTGCCAGCAGCTTAGCTTGGCGACAGGGAGGGGAGCAGTACTTC
v_call: TRBV14; d_call: NA; j_call: TRBJ1-1; clone_size: NA; cdr3_aa: CASSQLGSTEAFF; cdr3_nt: TGTGCCAGCAGCCAACTAGGGTCAACTGAAGCTTTCTTT
v_call: TRBV9; d_call: NA; j_call: TRBJ2-2; clone_size: NA; cdr3_aa: CASSKRDQNTGELFF; cdr3_nt: TGTGCCAGCAGCAAAAGGGACCAAAACACCGGGGAGCTGTTTTTT
v_call: TRBV19; d_call: NA; j_call: TRBJ2-1; clone_size: NA; cdr3_aa: CASSSIDEQFF; cdr3_nt: TGTGCCAGTAGTTCCATCGATGAGCAGTTCTTC
v_call: TRBV7-9; d_call: NA; j_call: TRBJ2-3; clone_size: NA; cdr3_aa: CASSLFLLRGGSSTDTQYF; cdr3_nt: TGTGCCAGCAGCTTATTTCTTTTGCGGGGTGGCTCCTCCACAGATACGCAGTATTTT
v_call: TRBV5-1; d_call: NA; j_call: TRBJ1-2; clone_size: few; cdr3_aa: CASSLGANYGYTF; cdr3_nt: TGCGCCAGCAGCTTGGGCGCTAACTATGGCTACACCTTC
v_call: TRBV5-5; d_call: NA; j_call: TRBJ1-1; clone_size: NA; cdr3_aa: CASSLLVGPYTEAFF; cdr3_nt: TGTGCCAGCAGCTTGTTGGTGGGGCCTTACACTGAAGCTTTCTTT